Listed below are T cell receptor beta chains from one sample, sequenced in a study of blood T cell repertoires in COVID-19. Produced via immunoSEQ multiplex PCR; TCRdb's table is partial and in-frame only. The sample lists roughly 380,000 clones, 88% seen once, with around 0.92% in the top ten. The sequenced sample was PBMCs or T cells enriched from blood (not recorded which). The receptors originated from a woman in her 30s who had been exposed to COVID-19. Each CDR3 is given with its conserved first and last residue. D genes are given only for firm matches. Rows give clone size only sometimes, using once, few, many, or a class for an expanded clone.

D gene	clone size	J gene	V gene	CDR3 DNA	CDR3 protein
TRBD1	NA	TRBJ1-2	TRBV10-3	TGTGCCATCAGTGACGGGACAGGACATTCTAACTATGGCTACACCTTC	CAISDGTGHSNYGYTF
TRBD1	NA	TRBJ2-4	TRBV19	TGTGCCAGTAGTGGCCGAGACAGGGTTCAATACATTCAGTACTTC	CASSGRDRVQYIQYF
TRBD1	once	TRBJ1-4	TRBV5-8	TGTGCCAGCAGATCGACAGGGACTGAAAAACTGTTTTTT	CASRSTGTEKLFF
TRBD2	NA	TRBJ2-3	TRBV9	TGTGCCAGCAGCGCCACTAGCGGAGGCACAGATACGCAGTATTTT	CASSATSGGTDTQYF
NA	once	TRBJ1-1	TRBV5-1	TGCGCCAGCAGCTTGGCCCAGACAGTGAACACTGAAGCTTTCTTT	CASSLAQTVNTEAFF
NA	few	TRBJ1-2	TRBV10-1	TGCGCCAGCAGTGATGGGACCGGGAGCGATGGCTACACCTTC	CASSDGTGSDGYTF
NA	NA	TRBJ1-5	TRBV5-1	TGCGCCAGCAGCTTGGGACCTAGAAACAATCAGCCCCAGCATTTT	CASSLGPRNNQPQHF
NA	NA	TRBJ2-7	TRBV27	TGTGCCAGCAGTTTATACGGCGAGCAGTACTTC	CASSLYGEQYF
NA	few	TRBJ1-2	TRBV19	TGTGCCAGTAGTACCCAGATAAACTATGGCTACACCTTC	CASSTQINYGYTF
NA	NA	TRBJ2-2	TRBV7-9	TGTGCCAGCAGCTTCACGGGGTTGGGCGGGGAGCTGTTTTTT	CASSFTGLGGELFF
NA	NA	TRBJ2-3	TRBV27	TGTGCCAGCAGTTTAGGGGCGGGACCGCACACAGATACGCAGTATTTT	CASSLGAGPHTDTQYF